The rows below give T cell receptor beta chains drawn from one sample of a study of beta chain features in type 1 diabetes. Sequenced by immunoSEQ multiplex PCR; TCRdb stores in-frame clones only, minus some. The repertoire holds about 650,000 clones, around 11% seen once, with more than 0.095% in the top ten. The sequenced sample was naive CD4+ T cells from blood. Receptors were obtained from a man between 25 and 39 years old with type 1 diabetes. CDR3s include the opening cysteine and the closing phenylalanine or tryptophan. Fields, in order: J gene, CDR3 length, V gene, CDR3 protein.

>TRBJ1-2|14|TRBV9
CASSPREGAYGYTF
>TRBJ1-2|14|TRBV2
CASRSDSDLYGYTF
>TRBJ2-2|13|TRBV14
CASSSGVGGELFF
>TRBJ1-1|13|TRBV5-1
CASRQGVRTEAFF
>TRBJ2-5|13|TRBV19
CASSTSGQETQYF
>TRBJ1-1|15|TRBV29-1
CSVEVRGAMNTEAFF
>TRBJ2-3|17|TRBV28
CASSLPRASGATDTQYF
>TRBJ1-1|13|TRBV6-1
CASTGQLNTEAFF
>TRBJ2-5|14|TRBV7-2
CASSSRAQAETQYF
>TRBJ2-7|14|TRBV30
CAWNLGQGGFKQYF
>TRBJ2-7|16|TRBV5-4
CASSPTSGTGGSEQYF
>TRBJ1-6|13|TRBV28
CAAQDSFNSPLHF
>TRBJ2-3|17|TRBV7-2
CASSLVVAQTSGYTQYF
>TRBJ1-5|15|TRBV4-2
CASSPRGGGYQPQHF
>TRBJ2-5|17|TRBV5-1
CASSLRLAGTFQETQYF
>TRBJ1-2|12|TRBV28
CASSLRAYGYTF
>TRBJ1-1|14|TRBV9
CASSVVSQGTEAFF
>TRBJ2-5|14|TRBV6-5
CASSYSGIQETQYF
>TRBJ1-1|13|TRBV5-1
CASSRRVDTEAFF
>TRBJ2-7|12|TRBV7-9
CASSLAGSEQYF
>TRBJ2-5|16|TRBV19
CASSTLRAGGQETQYF
>TRBJ2-1|14|TRBV13
CASTLSGGPNEQFF
>TRBJ2-1|11|TRBV20-1
CSAFGQYEQFF
>TRBJ1-2|13|TRBV18
CASSPEGSYGYTF
>TRBJ2-1|13|TRBV28
CASRGTGVNEQFF
>TRBJ2-1|15|TRBV11-3
CASSLDLWQYNEQFF
>TRBJ2-1|13|TRBV18
CASSPPDTLEQFF
>TRBJ2-1|16|TRBV7-7
CASSLSGTAPYNEQFF
>TRBJ2-1|15|TRBV7-9
CASSQTSGAYNEQFF
>TRBJ2-1|12|TRBV7-9
CASSFPDREQFF
>TRBJ1-2|16|TRBV7-9
CASSAPAERDLKGYTF
>TRBJ1-2|15|TRBV6-6
CASSDRDGAARGYTF
>TRBJ2-1|14|TRBV7-7
CASSFSSGANEQFF
>TRBJ2-7|15|TRBV7-2
CASSFALGQPHEQYF
>TRBJ2-5|15|TRBV28
CASIAQSLHGETQYF
>TRBJ1-1|14|TRBV18
CASSPPGMNTEAFF
>TRBJ1-4|13|TRBV6-5
CASSTTPGEKLFF
>TRBJ2-7|12|TRBV29-1
CSVGGSSYEQYF
>TRBJ1-3|12|TRBV29-1
CSTGGDGNTIYF
>TRBJ1-2|11|TRBV2
CASSGFDGYTF
>TRBJ1-5|13|TRBV29-1
CSVAGVRNQPQHF
>TRBJ2-7|15|TRBV11-2
CASSLRKPSSYEQYF
>TRBJ1-3|14|TRBV30
CAWAPGFSGNTIYF
>TRBJ2-7|17|TRBV7-2
CASSLGNGGQGYYEQYF
>TRBJ2-3|15|TRBV25-1
CASSSDPDFTDTQYF
>TRBJ2-7|14|TRBV27
CASSLGQGTDEQYF
>TRBJ1-3|14|TRBV30
CAWRTGYSGNTIYF
>TRBJ2-5|15|TRBV2
CASSVYRGAQETQYF
>TRBJ2-7|14|TRBV9
CASSRGSGGYEQYF
>TRBJ1-3|15|TRBV18
CASSPLRTSGNTIYF
>TRBJ2-2|11|TRBV5-1
CASGNTGELFF
>TRBJ1-2|15|TRBV7-9
CASSSVTGSDGGYTF
>TRBJ1-1|13|TRBV6-1
CASSQVGNTEAFF
>TRBJ2-7|14|TRBV19
CASSNQETGYEQYF
>TRBJ1-2|15|TRBV5-6
CASRPRDRGSYGYTF